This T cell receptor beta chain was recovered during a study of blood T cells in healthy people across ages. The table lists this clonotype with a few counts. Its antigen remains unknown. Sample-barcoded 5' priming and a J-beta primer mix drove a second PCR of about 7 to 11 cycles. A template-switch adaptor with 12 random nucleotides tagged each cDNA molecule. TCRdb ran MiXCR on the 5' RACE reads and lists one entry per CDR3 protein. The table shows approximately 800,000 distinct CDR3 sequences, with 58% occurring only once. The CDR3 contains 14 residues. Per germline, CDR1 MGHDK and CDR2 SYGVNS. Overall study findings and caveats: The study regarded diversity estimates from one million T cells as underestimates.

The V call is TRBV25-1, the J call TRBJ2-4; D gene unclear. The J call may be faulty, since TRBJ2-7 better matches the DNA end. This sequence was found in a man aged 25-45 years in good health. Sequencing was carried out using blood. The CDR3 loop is CASSGLEQSGEQYF. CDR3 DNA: TGTGCCAGCAGTGGGTTGGAACAGTCTGGCGAGCAGTACTTC.